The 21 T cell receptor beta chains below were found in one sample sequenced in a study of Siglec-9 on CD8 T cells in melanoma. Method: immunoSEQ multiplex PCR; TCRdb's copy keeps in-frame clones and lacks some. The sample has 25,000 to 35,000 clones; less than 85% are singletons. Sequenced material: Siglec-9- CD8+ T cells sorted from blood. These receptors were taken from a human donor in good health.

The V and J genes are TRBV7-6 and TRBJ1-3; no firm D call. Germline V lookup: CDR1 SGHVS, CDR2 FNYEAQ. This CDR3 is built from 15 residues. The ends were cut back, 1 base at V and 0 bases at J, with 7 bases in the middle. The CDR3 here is CASSLDLGSGNTIYF. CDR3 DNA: TGTGCCAGCAGCTTAGATTTGGGCTCTGGAAACACCATATATTTT.

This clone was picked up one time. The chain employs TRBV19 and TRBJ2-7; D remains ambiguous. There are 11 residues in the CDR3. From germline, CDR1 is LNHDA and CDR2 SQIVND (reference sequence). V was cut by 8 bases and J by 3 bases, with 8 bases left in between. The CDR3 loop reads CASGYNYEQYF. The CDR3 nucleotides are TGTGCCAGTGGGTACAACTACGAGCAGTACTTC.

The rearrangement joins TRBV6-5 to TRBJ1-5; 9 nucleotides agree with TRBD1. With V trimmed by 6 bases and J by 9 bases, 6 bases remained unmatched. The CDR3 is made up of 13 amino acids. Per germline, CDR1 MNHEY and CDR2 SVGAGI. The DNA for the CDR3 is TGTGCCAGCAGCTCCGGGACAGGGATGCCCCAGCATTTT. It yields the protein CASSSGTGMPQHF.

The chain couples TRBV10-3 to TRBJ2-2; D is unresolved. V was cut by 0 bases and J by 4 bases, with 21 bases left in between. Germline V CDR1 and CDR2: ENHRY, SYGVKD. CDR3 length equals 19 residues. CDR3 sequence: CAISESNRPRDFLTGELFF. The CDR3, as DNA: TGTGCCATCAGTGAGTCGAACCGCCCCCGAGACTTCCTCACCGGGGAGCTGTTTTTT.

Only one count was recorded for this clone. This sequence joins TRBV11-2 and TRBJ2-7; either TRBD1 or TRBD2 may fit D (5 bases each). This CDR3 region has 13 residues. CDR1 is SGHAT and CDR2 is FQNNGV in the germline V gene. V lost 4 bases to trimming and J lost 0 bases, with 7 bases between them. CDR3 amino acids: CASSWGTSYEQYV. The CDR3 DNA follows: TGTGCCAGCAGCTGGGGGACCTCCTACGAGCAGTACGTC.

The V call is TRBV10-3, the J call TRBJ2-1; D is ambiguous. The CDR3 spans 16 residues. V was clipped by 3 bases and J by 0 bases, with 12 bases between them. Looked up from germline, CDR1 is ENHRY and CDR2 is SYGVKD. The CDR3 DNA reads TGTGCCATCAGTGATGATTGGACCAGCTCCTACAATGAGCAGTTCTTC. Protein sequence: CAISDDWTSSYNEQFF.

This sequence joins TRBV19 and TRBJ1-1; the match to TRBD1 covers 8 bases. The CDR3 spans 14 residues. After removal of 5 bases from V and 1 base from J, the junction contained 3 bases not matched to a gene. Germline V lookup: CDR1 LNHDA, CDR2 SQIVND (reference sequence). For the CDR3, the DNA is TGTGCCAGTAGTCTTGGGACAGGGAACACTGAAGCTTTCTTT. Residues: CASSLGTGNTEAFF.

The CDR3 DNA reads as TGTGCCAGCAGCGAGGACTCCTCAGGGAACAACATTCAGTACTTC. Protein: CASSEDSSGNNIQYF. The chain employs TRBV9 and TRBJ2-4; TRBD1 or TRBD2 may be the D gene (5 bases each). The CDR3 runs to 15 residues. The V end was cut by 3 bases, the J end by 7 bases, with 17 bases between. CDR1 and CDR2 from the germline V gene are SGDLS and YYNGEE.

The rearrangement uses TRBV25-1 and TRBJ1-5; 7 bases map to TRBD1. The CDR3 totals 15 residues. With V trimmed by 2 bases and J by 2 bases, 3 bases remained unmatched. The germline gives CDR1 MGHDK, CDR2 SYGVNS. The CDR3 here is CASSEKGGGNQPQHF. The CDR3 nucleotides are TGTGCCAGCAGTGAAAAAGGGGGCGGCAATCAGCCCCAGCATTTT.

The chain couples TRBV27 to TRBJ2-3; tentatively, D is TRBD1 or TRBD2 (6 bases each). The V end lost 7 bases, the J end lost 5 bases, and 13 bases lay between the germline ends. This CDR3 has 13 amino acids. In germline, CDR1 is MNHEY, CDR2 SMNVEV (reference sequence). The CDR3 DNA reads TGTGCCAGCAAAGGGGGGCTCGGAGATACGCAGTATTTT. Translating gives CASKGGLGDTQYF.

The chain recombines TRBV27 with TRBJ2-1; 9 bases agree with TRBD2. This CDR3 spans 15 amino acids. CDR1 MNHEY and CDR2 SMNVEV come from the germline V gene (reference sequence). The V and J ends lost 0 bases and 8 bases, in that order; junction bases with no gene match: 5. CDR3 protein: CASSLSGGRVDEQFF. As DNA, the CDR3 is TGTGCCAGCAGTTTATCTGGCGGGAGGGTAGATGAGCAGTTCTTC.

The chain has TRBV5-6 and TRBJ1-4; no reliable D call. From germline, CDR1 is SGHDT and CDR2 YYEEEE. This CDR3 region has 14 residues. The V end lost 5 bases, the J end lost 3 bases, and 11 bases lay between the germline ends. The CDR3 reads CASRSWGANEKLFF. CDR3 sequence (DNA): TGTGCCAGCAGGAGTTGGGGTGCTAATGAAAAACTGTTTTTT. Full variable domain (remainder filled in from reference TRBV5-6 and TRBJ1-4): DAGVTQSPTHLIKTRGQQVTLRCSPKSGHDTVSWYQQALGQGPQFIFQYYEEEERQRGNFPDRFSGHQFPNYSSELNVNALLLGDSALYLCASRSWGANEKLFFGSGTQLSVL.

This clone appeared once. The CDR3 here is CSVEDRTSGAYNEQFF. CDR3 sequence (DNA): TGCAGCGTTGAAGATCGGACTAGCGGAGCCTACAATGAGCAGTTCTTC. The chain carries TRBV29-1 and TRBJ2-1, with 10 nucleotides matching TRBD2. Germline V gene data show CDR1 as SQVTM and CDR2 as ANQGSEA. V lost 0 bases to trimming and J lost 2 bases; unmatched junction nucleotides: 4. This CDR3 is built from 16 residues.

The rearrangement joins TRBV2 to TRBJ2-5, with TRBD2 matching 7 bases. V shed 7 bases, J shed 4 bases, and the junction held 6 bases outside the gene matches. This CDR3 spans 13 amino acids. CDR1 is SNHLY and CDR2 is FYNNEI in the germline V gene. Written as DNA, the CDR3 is TGTGCCAGCATGGGGGGGGTCGGAGAGACCCAGTACTTC. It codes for CASMGGVGETQYF.

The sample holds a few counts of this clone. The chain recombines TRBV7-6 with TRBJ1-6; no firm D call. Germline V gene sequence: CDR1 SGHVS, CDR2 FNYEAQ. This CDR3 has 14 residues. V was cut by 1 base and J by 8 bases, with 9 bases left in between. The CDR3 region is CASSLDQSYSPLHF. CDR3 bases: TGTGCCAGCAGCTTAGATCAGAGTTATTCACCCCTCCACTTT. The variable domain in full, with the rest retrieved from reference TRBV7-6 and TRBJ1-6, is GAGVSQSPRYKVTKRGQDVALRCDPISGHVSLYWYRQALGQGPEFLTYFNYEAQQDKSGLPNDRFSAERPEGSISTLTIQRTEQRDSAMYRCASSLDQSYSPLHFGNGTRLTVT.

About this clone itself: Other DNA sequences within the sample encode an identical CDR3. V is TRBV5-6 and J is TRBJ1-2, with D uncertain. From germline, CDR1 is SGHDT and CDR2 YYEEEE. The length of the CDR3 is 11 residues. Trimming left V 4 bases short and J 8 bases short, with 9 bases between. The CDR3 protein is CASSPGGGYTF. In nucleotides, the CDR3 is TGTGCCAGCAGCCCGGGTGGGGGCTACACCTTC.

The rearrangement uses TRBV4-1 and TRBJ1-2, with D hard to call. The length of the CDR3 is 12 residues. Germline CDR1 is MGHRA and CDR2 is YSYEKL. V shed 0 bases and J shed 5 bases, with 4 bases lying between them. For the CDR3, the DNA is TGCGCCAGCAGCCAAGAGAGTTATGGCTACACCTTC. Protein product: CASSQESYGYTF.

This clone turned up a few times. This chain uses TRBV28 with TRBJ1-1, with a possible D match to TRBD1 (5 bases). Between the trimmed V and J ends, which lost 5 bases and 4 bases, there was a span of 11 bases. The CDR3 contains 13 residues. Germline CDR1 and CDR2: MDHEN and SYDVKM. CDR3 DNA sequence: TGTGCCAGCAGTGGCAGGGTGGGCACTGAAGCTTTCTTT. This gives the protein CASSGRVGTEAFF.

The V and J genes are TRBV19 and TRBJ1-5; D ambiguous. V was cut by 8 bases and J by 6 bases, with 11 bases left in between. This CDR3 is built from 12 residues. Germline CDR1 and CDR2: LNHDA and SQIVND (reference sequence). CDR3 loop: CASSAGGQPQHF. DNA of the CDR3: TGTGCCAGTTCTGCGGGCGGTCAGCCCCAGCATTTT.

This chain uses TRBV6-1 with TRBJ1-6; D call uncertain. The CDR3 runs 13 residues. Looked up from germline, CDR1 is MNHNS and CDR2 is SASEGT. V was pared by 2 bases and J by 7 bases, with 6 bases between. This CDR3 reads CASSENKNSPLHF. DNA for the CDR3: TGTGCCAGCAGTGAAAACAAGAATTCACCCCTCCACTTT.

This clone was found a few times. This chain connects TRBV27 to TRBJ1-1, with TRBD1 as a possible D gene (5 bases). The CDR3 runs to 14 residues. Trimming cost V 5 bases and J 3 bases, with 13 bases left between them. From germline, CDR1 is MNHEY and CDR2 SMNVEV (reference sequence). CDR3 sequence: CASSPLGGDTEAFF. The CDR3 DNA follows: TGTGCCAGCAGTCCGTTGGGGGGGGACACTGAAGCTTTCTTT.